The rows below give T cell receptor beta chains drawn from one sample of a study of type 1 and type 2 diabetes patients. MiXCR, applied by TCRdb to the multiplex PCR reads, yields one record per CDR3 protein. Of 270,000 or so distinct CDR3 sequences in the sample, more than 45% were seen once. Sequences were obtained from peripheral blood mononuclear cells (PBMCs). These receptors were taken from a man aged 18 to 35 with type 2 diabetes. Both conserved end residues are part of each CDR3. The order of the fields is V gene, clone size, J gene, D gene, CDR3 DNA, CDR3 protein. A D gene is named only where the DNA matches it firmly. Some rows have no size entry. The others give once, few or many, or a class for an expanded clone.

v_call: TRBV5-5; clone_size: NA; j_call: TRBJ1-6; d_call: NA; cdr3_nt: TGTGCCAGCAGCTTGGAGCAGGCTAGGTCACCCCTCCACTTT; cdr3_aa: CASSLEQARSPLHF
v_call: TRBV30; clone_size: few; j_call: TRBJ1-5; d_call: NA; cdr3_nt: TGTGCCTGGGCCACCCAGGGGAGTAAGGCCCAGCATTTT; cdr3_aa: CAWATQGSKAQHF
v_call: TRBV20-1; clone_size: NA; j_call: TRBJ1-5; d_call: NA; cdr3_nt: TGCAGTGCTAGTCAGCAGGGGATTAGCAATCAGCCCCAGCATTTT; cdr3_aa: CSASQQGISNQPQHF
v_call: TRBV2; clone_size: NA; j_call: TRBJ1-6; d_call: TRBD1; cdr3_nt: TGTGCCAGCACCCCCGAGGGGGCGAGCTCCTATAATTCACCCCTCCACTTT; cdr3_aa: CASTPEGASSYNSPLHF
v_call: TRBV7-2; clone_size: NA; j_call: TRBJ1-3; d_call: NA; cdr3_nt: TGTGCCAGCAGCTTAGATCGGGCGCGTGGAAACACCATATATTTT; cdr3_aa: CASSLDRARGNTIYF
v_call: TRBV19; clone_size: NA; j_call: TRBJ1-6; d_call: TRBD1; cdr3_nt: TGTGCCAGTAGTAACCGGGACAGCTATAATTCACCCCTCCACTTT; cdr3_aa: CASSNRDSYNSPLHF
v_call: TRBV2; clone_size: few; j_call: TRBJ1-5; d_call: NA; cdr3_nt: TGTGCCAGCGCCGGACACCTTAGCAATCAGCCCCAGCATTTT; cdr3_aa: CASAGHLSNQPQHF
v_call: TRBV9; clone_size: few; j_call: TRBJ2-6; d_call: NA; cdr3_nt: TGTGCCTCGGAGGGGGGCCCTGGGGCCAACGTCCTGACTTTC; cdr3_aa: CASEGGPGANVLTF
v_call: TRBV15; clone_size: NA; j_call: TRBJ2-2; d_call: NA; cdr3_nt: TGTGCCACCAGCAGAGATCGGGGTTCTGTTACCGGGGAGCTGTTTTTT; cdr3_aa: CATSRDRGSVTGELFF
v_call: TRBV19; clone_size: NA; j_call: TRBJ1-1; d_call: NA; cdr3_nt: TGTGCCAGTACCGCGACAGGTATGTTGAACACTGAAGCTTTCTTT; cdr3_aa: CASTATGMLNTEAFF
v_call: TRBV7-2; clone_size: NA; j_call: TRBJ2-7; d_call: TRBD1; cdr3_nt: TGTGCCAGCAGCTTAGGCCCAGGGGGCGTCGGGTACGAGCAGTACTTC; cdr3_aa: CASSLGPGGVGYEQYF
v_call: TRBV20-1; clone_size: once; j_call: TRBJ2-1; d_call: NA; cdr3_nt: TGCAGTGCTACCTCCTCGGGGGCCTTTAGTCACAATGAGCAGTTCTTC; cdr3_aa: CSATSSGAFSHNEQFF